What follows are 14 T cell receptor beta chains derived from one specimen sequenced in a study of blood T cells in healthy people across ages. Primed by a sample-barcoded 5' primer and a J-beta primer mix, a second PCR proceeded for about 7 to 12 cycles. TCRdb reanalysed the 5' RACE reads using MiXCR and keeps one entry per CDR3 protein. Among fewer than 2 million distinct CDR3 sequences listed, more than 35% were seen once. The sequenced sample consisted of blood. These receptors originate from a human donor in good health.

The chain joins TRBV7-2 to TRBJ2-3; 9 nucleotides align to TRBD2. The ends lost 3 bases at V and 5 bases at J; junction bases unmatched: 9. CDR1 is SGHTA, CDR2 FQGNSA, per germline. The CDR3 contains 16 residues. The CDR3 DNA is TGTGCCAGCAGCTTGTCAGCGCTAGCGGGGAGAGATACGCAGTATTTT. It codes for CASSLSALAGRDTQYF.

Only a few counts were recorded for this clonotype. The chain recombines TRBV2 with TRBJ2-4; TRBD1 matches 8 bases. The end of the DNA fits TRBJ2-7 better, so the J call may be wrong. The CDR3 sequence is 13 residues long. The germline V gene encodes CDR1 SNHLY and CDR2 FYNNEI. This chain's CDR3 is CAGRTGSRYEQYF. CDR3 DNA sequence: TGTGCCGGTAGGACAGGGTCAAGGTACGAGCAGTACTTC.

This chain connects TRBV28 to TRBJ2-4, with 7 bases lining up with TRBD1. Near its end, the DNA agrees better with TRBJ2-7, so the J call may be wrong. The CDR3 length is 15 residues. The germline V gene encodes CDR1 MDHEN and CDR2 SYDVKM. CDR3 protein: CASSLLGEGAFEQYF. Here the CDR3 DNA reads TGTGCCAGCAGTCTCCTTGGAGAGGGGGCTTTCGAGCAGTACTTC.

This clonotype was counted between two and nine times. V and J are TRBV20-1 and TRBJ2-4; 8 bases map to TRBD1. CDR3 length: 16 residues. Germline CDR1 reads DFQATT; CDR2 reads SNEGSKA (reference sequence). The V segment lost 1 base and the J segment 8 bases; nucleotides outside the gene matches: 13. The CDR3 DNA sequence: TGCAGTGCTAGAGGGTTAGGGGGACAGGAGGGGTACATTCAGTACTTC. Translating gives CSARGLGGQEGYIQYF.

The chain couples TRBV6-5 to TRBJ1-2; possible D gene TRBD1, 5 bases. Per germline, CDR1 MNHEY and CDR2 SVGAGI. Trimming left V 2 bases short and J 1 base short, with 8 bases between. The CDR3 sequence is 14 residues long. Here the CDR3 DNA reads TGTGCCAGCAGTTACAGGGGCAGTAACTATGGCTACACCTTC. Translating it yields CASSYRGSNYGYTF.

The CDR3 region is CAISYSRSSYEQYF. CDR3 nucleotides: TGTGCCATCAGTTACAGCCGATCCTCCTACGAGCAGTACTTC. The chain links TRBV10-3 to TRBJ2-4; D not certain. The better agreement between TRBJ2-7 and the DNA end casts doubt on the J call. Germline V gene data show CDR1 as ENHRY and CDR2 as SYGVKD. CDR3 size: 14 residues.

A few counts support this clonotype. CDR3 amino acids: CASSLPGPSYEQYF. Here the CDR3 DNA reads TGTGCCAGCAGTCTCCCGGGACCATCCTACGAGCAGTACTTC. The V and J genes are TRBV28 and TRBJ2-7, with D perhaps matching TRBD1 or TRBD2 (5 bases each). Germline loops: CDR1 MDHEN, CDR2 SYDVKM. The V gene lost 5 bases and the J gene lost 1 base, with 12 bases spanning the gap. There are 14 residues in the CDR3.

This chain uses TRBV20-1 with TRBJ2-7; 7 nucleotides align to TRBD2. The CDR3 has 13 residues. Germline V gene sequence: CDR1 DFQATT, CDR2 SNEGSKA (reference sequence). V was pared by 5 bases and J by 3 bases, with 7 bases of the junction left unmatched. CDR3 amino acids: CSAPTGGSYEQYF. DNA of the CDR3: TGCAGTGCTCCGACCGGCGGGAGCTACGAGCAGTACTTC.

There are a few counts of this clonotype. V usage is TRBV29-1 and J usage is TRBJ1-4, with a tentative D call TRBD1 (5 bases). This CDR3 contains 13 residues. The ends were cut back, 6 bases at V and 5 bases at J, with 13 bases in the middle. Germline assignment: CDR1 SQVTM and CDR2 ANQGSEA. CDR3 in amino acids: CSVRDHRNEKLFF. CDR3 sequence (DNA): TGCAGCGTAAGGGATCACAGGAATGAAAAACTGTTTTTT. Using reference TRBV29-1 and TRBJ1-4 for the parts outside the CDR3, the full variable domain is SAVISQKPSRDICQRGTSLTIQCQVDSQVTMMFWYRQQPGQSLTLIATANQGSEATYESGFVIDKFPISRPNLTFSTLTVSNMSPEDSSIYLCSVRDHRNEKLFFGSGTQLSVL.

V gene TRBV5-5 combines with J gene TRBJ2-1; D call uncertain. The V and J ends lost 3 bases and 13 bases respectively, with 17 bases between them. The CDR3 runs 13 residues. The germline CDR1 and CDR2 sequences are SGHKS and YYEKEE (reference sequence). The CDR3 region has the DNA TGTGCCAGCAGCTCAGGATCCCTCGGAATCCAGTTCTTC. Protein: CASSSGSLGIQFF.

The table lists this clonotype with a few counts. J is TRBJ2-7 and V is TRBV5-1; 9 bases are shared with TRBD1. The DNA end is more similar to TRBJ2-4, so the J call may be wrong. Germline CDR1 SGHRS, CDR2 YFSETQ. The CDR3 runs 14 residues. In DNA, the CDR3 is TGCGCCAGCAGCAGCGGGACAGGGACAAACATTCAGTACTTC. Translating gives CASSSGTGTNIQYF.

The J gene is TRBJ2-7, the V gene TRBV28; D unresolved. The germline V gene has CDR1 MDHEN and CDR2 SYDVKM. This CDR3 comprises 14 residues. Trimming took off 2 bases at V and 6 bases at J, with 14 bases between the two ends. The CDR3 sequence is CASSLEAQRTEQYF. The CDR3 DNA sequence: TGTGCCAGCAGTTTAGAGGCGCAGAGAACCGAGCAGTACTTC.

This clonotype was found a few times. The gene calls are TRBV20-1 and TRBJ2-4; TRBD2 might be the D (6 bases). CDR1 and CDR2 (germline): DFQATT, SNEGSKA (reference sequence). This CDR3 is 14 amino acids long. V was cut by 6 bases and J by 4 bases, with 16 bases left in between. The CDR3 loop reads CSAITGTGKNIQYF. DNA of the CDR3: TGCAGTGCCATCACCGGGACTGGAAAAAACATTCAGTACTTC.

The chain is built from TRBV12-3 or TRBV12-4 and TRBJ2-3; a possible D gene is TRBD1 (6 bases). This CDR3 has 16 residues. Trimming removed 5 bases from V and 4 bases from J, with 19 bases in between. CDR3 sequence reads: CASSTGTSPVPDTQYF. In nucleotides, the CDR3 is TGTGCCAGCAGTACCGGGACATCCCCTGTCCCAGATACGCAGTATTTT.